This T cell receptor (beta chain) came from a study of a mutant IDH1 vaccine in newly diagnosed glioma. The CDR3 loop spans 12 amino acids. Trimming removed 6 bases at V and 3 bases at J, with 12 bases between. Germline assignment: CDR1 SQVTM and CDR2 ANQGSEA. Sequenced by immunoSEQ multiplex PCR; TCRdb stores in-frame clones only, minus some. There are over 35,000 clones in the sample; about 81% occur only once, and about 2.2% lies in the top ten. This sample's time point: week 23, last vaccination. Each dose delivered 300 ug of mutant IDH1 20-mer peptide subcutaneously with imiquimod. In the case of this clone: Its antigen is as yet unknown.

This TCR derives from a woman aged 18-29 years with glioma. Some clones in this sample may be carry-over from other donors' samples. The source material was PBMCs, sampled from a glioma patient whose treatment included an IDH1 peptide vaccine. The chain carries TRBV29-1 and TRBJ2-7, with D possibly matching TRBD2 (6 bases). CDR3 in amino acids: CSVRDRVYEQYF. The DNA of the CDR3 is TGCAGCGTGCGGGACCGAGTCTACGAGCAGTACTTC.